The rows below give T cell receptor beta chains drawn from one sample of a study of blood T cell repertoires in COVID-19. Only in-frame clones appear in the TCRdb table, and some are missing; sequencing was by immunoSEQ multiplex PCR. The sample shows tens of thousands of clones, approximately 90% of them seen only once. Sequencing used PBMCs or T cells enriched from blood (not recorded which). Receptors originate from a woman aged 45-65 years who had recovered from COVID-19. The CDR3 runs from the conserved cysteine through the conserved F or W. Each record gives: clone size, J gene, D gene, V gene, CDR3 DNA, CDR3 protein. D genes are given only for firm matches. Size is stated for part of the rows, as once, few or many counts, or as a class when the clone is expanded.

clone size: NA; J gene: TRBJ2-3; D gene: TRBD1; V gene: TRBV3-1/TRBV3-2; CDR3 DNA: TGTGCCAGCAGCCAAGAAGGGACAGGTTACACAGATACGCAGTATTTT; CDR3 protein: CASSQEGTGYTDTQYF
clone size: NA; J gene: TRBJ2-2; D gene: NA; V gene: TRBV5-4; CDR3 DNA: TGTGCCAGCAGCCGAACGATTGACGGGTTCACCGGGGAGCTGTTTTTT; CDR3 protein: CASSRTIDGFTGELFF
clone size: NA; J gene: TRBJ2-1; D gene: NA; V gene: TRBV18; CDR3 DNA: TGTGCCAGCTCACCACCCTCCCCCGGGGATGAGCAGTTCTTC; CDR3 protein: CASSPPSPGDEQFF
clone size: NA; J gene: TRBJ2-3; D gene: TRBD2; V gene: TRBV27; CDR3 DNA: TGTGCCAGCAGTAATCCTAGCGGGAGGGCCTCAGATACGCAGTATTTT; CDR3 protein: CASSNPSGRASDTQYF
clone size: NA; J gene: TRBJ2-7; D gene: NA; V gene: TRBV7-9; CDR3 DNA: TGTGCCAGCAGCTTAGACATTATAGGACAGCTATCCTACGAGCAGTACTTC; CDR3 protein: CASSLDIIGQLSYEQYF
clone size: NA; J gene: TRBJ1-6; D gene: NA; V gene: TRBV7-2; CDR3 DNA: TGTGCCAGCAGCTTGACCGGGAGCACCCTCCACTTT; CDR3 protein: CASSLTGSTLHF
clone size: NA; J gene: TRBJ1-3; D gene: TRBD1; V gene: TRBV30; CDR3 DNA: TGTGCCTGGAGGAGGGACAGAGGTGTCTCTGGAAACACCATATATTTT; CDR3 protein: CAWRRDRGVSGNTIYF
clone size: NA; J gene: TRBJ1-5; D gene: TRBD1; V gene: TRBV6-5; CDR3 DNA: TGTGCCAGCCGTCACAGGGGGCATAATCAGCCCCAGCATTTT; CDR3 protein: CASRHRGHNQPQHF
clone size: once; J gene: TRBJ1-2; D gene: NA; V gene: TRBV5-1; CDR3 DNA: TGCGCCAGCAGCTTACAGGGTCGGGACGGCTACACCTTC; CDR3 protein: CASSLQGRDGYTF
clone size: NA; J gene: TRBJ1-3; D gene: NA; V gene: TRBV5-1; CDR3 DNA: TGCGCCAGCAGCTTCCTAGGAGAACCAGGGGTCGGAAACACCATATATTTT; CDR3 protein: CASSFLGEPGVGNTIYF
clone size: NA; J gene: TRBJ1-1; D gene: NA; V gene: TRBV18; CDR3 DNA: TGTGCCAGCTCACCATGGGGCAGGAACACTGAAGCTTTCTTT; CDR3 protein: CASSPWGRNTEAFF
clone size: NA; J gene: TRBJ2-3; D gene: TRBD2; V gene: TRBV6-4; CDR3 DNA: TGTGCCAGCAGTGACCGGAGAAACAGCGGGGGGATAGATACGCAGTATTTT; CDR3 protein: CASSDRRNSGGIDTQYF
clone size: NA; J gene: TRBJ1-3; D gene: NA; V gene: TRBV6-1; CDR3 DNA: TGTGCCAGCAGTGAAGCCTGGGGCGCAGTGGGGGGAAACACCATATATTTT; CDR3 protein: CASSEAWGAVGGNTIYF
clone size: NA; J gene: TRBJ2-2; D gene: TRBD1; V gene: TRBV27; CDR3 DNA: TGTGCCAGCAGTGCCCGGACAGGGGCCTCCGGGGAGCTGTTTTTT; CDR3 protein: CASSARTGASGELFF
clone size: few; J gene: TRBJ2-3; D gene: TRBD2; V gene: TRBV5-6; CDR3 DNA: TGTGCCAGCAGCTTGACTAGCGGGACCACCATCGATACGCAGTATTTT; CDR3 protein: CASSLTSGTTIDTQYF
clone size: NA; J gene: TRBJ1-6; D gene: NA; V gene: TRBV5-4; CDR3 DNA: TGTGCCAGCAGCTACCTAGGGGGTATCAATTCACCCCTCCACTTT; CDR3 protein: CASSYLGGINSPLHF
clone size: once; J gene: TRBJ2-1; D gene: TRBD2; V gene: TRBV2; CDR3 DNA: TGTGCCAGCAGCACAGTACCGGGACTAGCCGGGAATGAGCAGTTCTTC; CDR3 protein: CASSTVPGLAGNEQFF
clone size: NA; J gene: TRBJ1-2; D gene: NA; V gene: TRBV5-6; CDR3 DNA: TGTGCCAGCAGCTTGGGTTCGGGGAACTATGGCTACACCTTC; CDR3 protein: CASSLGSGNYGYTF
clone size: NA; J gene: TRBJ2-2; D gene: NA; V gene: TRBV7-2; CDR3 DNA: TGTGCCAGCAGCTATCAAACAGGGTTGAACACCGGGGAGCTGTTTTTT; CDR3 protein: CASSYQTGLNTGELFF
clone size: NA; J gene: TRBJ2-1; D gene: TRBD2; V gene: TRBV6-5; CDR3 DNA: TGTGCCAGTCGAGCCCGAGCGGGAACTTACAATGAGCAGTTCTTC; CDR3 protein: CASRARAGTYNEQFF
clone size: once; J gene: TRBJ1-3; D gene: TRBD1; V gene: TRBV3-1/TRBV3-2; CDR3 DNA: TGTGCCAGCAGTCGGGACAGAGGTGGAAACACCATATATTTT; CDR3 protein: CASSRDRGGNTIYF
clone size: NA; J gene: TRBJ1-1; D gene: TRBD1; V gene: TRBV7-8; CDR3 DNA: TGTGCCAGCAGCTCTCGCGGGGCCGGGACAGGGGGGACTGAAGCTTTCTTT; CDR3 protein: CASSSRGAGTGGTEAFF
clone size: NA; J gene: TRBJ2-1; D gene: TRBD2; V gene: TRBV7-2; CDR3 DNA: TGTGCCAGCAGCACCGGGACTAGCGGTTCTGAGCAGTTCTTC; CDR3 protein: CASSTGTSGSEQFF
clone size: NA; J gene: TRBJ1-2; D gene: NA; V gene: TRBV7-2; CDR3 DNA: TGTGCCAGCAGCCGGTCGGGGGACTATGGCTACACCTTC; CDR3 protein: CASSRSGDYGYTF
clone size: NA; J gene: TRBJ2-7; D gene: TRBD1; V gene: TRBV14; CDR3 DNA: TGTGCCAGCAGTCCGTGGACAGGCTCCTACGAGCAGTACTTC; CDR3 protein: CASSPWTGSYEQYF
clone size: NA; J gene: TRBJ2-5; D gene: NA; V gene: TRBV14; CDR3 DNA: TGTGCCAGCAGCCAAGGGGCCAGGCAAGAGACCCAGTACTTC; CDR3 protein: CASSQGARQETQYF
clone size: NA; J gene: TRBJ1-2; D gene: TRBD1; V gene: TRBV18; CDR3 DNA: TGTGCCAGCCTTGGGACAGCTAACTATGGCTACACCTTC; CDR3 protein: CASLGTANYGYTF
clone size: NA; J gene: TRBJ1-5; D gene: NA; V gene: TRBV20-1; CDR3 DNA: TGCAGTGCTAGTTCCGCAGGGGTATTTGATCAGCCCCAGCATTTT; CDR3 protein: CSASSAGVFDQPQHF
clone size: NA; J gene: TRBJ2-5; D gene: TRBD2; V gene: TRBV7-2; CDR3 DNA: TGTGCCAGCAGCTTCTTGTCAGCGGGAGCTTGGGAGACCCAGTACTTC; CDR3 protein: CASSFLSAGAWETQYF
clone size: NA; J gene: TRBJ2-1; D gene: TRBD1; V gene: TRBV4-2; CDR3 DNA: TGTGCCAGCAGCCAAGACCACAGGGGGATAAACAATGAGCAGTTCTTC; CDR3 protein: CASSQDHRGINNEQFF
clone size: NA; J gene: TRBJ2-7; D gene: TRBD1; V gene: TRBV5-5; CDR3 DNA: TGTGCCAGCAGCTCAAGATATCCAGGGGGTTCCTACGAGCAGTACTTC; CDR3 protein: CASSSRYPGGSYEQYF
clone size: NA; J gene: TRBJ1-2; D gene: TRBD1; V gene: TRBV5-1; CDR3 DNA: TGCGCCAGCAGCTTGTTTCAGGGGGCTGATGGCTACACCTTC; CDR3 protein: CASSLFQGADGYTF
clone size: NA; J gene: TRBJ2-7; D gene: NA; V gene: TRBV11-2; CDR3 DNA: TGTGCCAGCAGCTTAGGGGGGCCGTCCTACGAGCAGTACTTC; CDR3 protein: CASSLGGPSYEQYF
clone size: NA; J gene: TRBJ2-3; D gene: TRBD2; V gene: TRBV4-2; CDR3 DNA: TGTGCCAGCAGCGGCGGGGGGGAGGCAGATACGCAGTATTTT; CDR3 protein: CASSGGGEADTQYF
clone size: NA; J gene: TRBJ2-2; D gene: TRBD2; V gene: TRBV5-4; CDR3 DNA: TGTGCCAGCAGCCCTAGCGGGGGAAGGGACAGCACCGGGGAGCTGTTTTTT; CDR3 protein: CASSPSGGRDSTGELFF
clone size: NA; J gene: TRBJ2-1; D gene: TRBD2; V gene: TRBV5-1; CDR3 DNA: TGCGCCAGCAGCGGACTCTCCGGGACTAGCGGGGGGGCCGCCTACAATGAGCAGTTCTTC; CDR3 protein: CASSGLSGTSGGAAYNEQFF
clone size: NA; J gene: TRBJ2-7; D gene: TRBD1; V gene: TRBV11-2; CDR3 DNA: TGTGCCAGCAGCCAACAGGGACAGGGGCTCTACGAGCAGTACTTC; CDR3 protein: CASSQQGQGLYEQYF
clone size: NA; J gene: TRBJ1-6; D gene: TRBD1; V gene: TRBV6-5; CDR3 DNA: TGTGCCAGCAGTTACGGTAGAACAGGGGGAAATTCACCCCTCCACTTT; CDR3 protein: CASSYGRTGGNSPLHF
clone size: NA; J gene: TRBJ1-6; D gene: NA; V gene: TRBV19; CDR3 DNA: TGTGCCAGCCCCCAGGTGGCAGAGAATAATTCACCCCTCCACTTT; CDR3 protein: CASPQVAENNSPLHF
clone size: NA; J gene: TRBJ1-3; D gene: NA; V gene: TRBV27; CDR3 DNA: TGTGCCAGCATGCGGGGGCCTGGAAACACCATATATTTT; CDR3 protein: CASMRGPGNTIYF
clone size: NA; J gene: TRBJ2-3; D gene: NA; V gene: TRBV28; CDR3 DNA: TGTGCCAGCAGTTCCGGGGGAAATACAGATACGCAGTATTTT; CDR3 protein: CASSSGGNTDTQYF
clone size: NA; J gene: TRBJ2-3; D gene: NA; V gene: TRBV7-2; CDR3 DNA: TGTGCCAGCCGCTCTCAGGGGGGCCGAAATACGCAGTATTTT; CDR3 protein: CASRSQGGRNTQYF
clone size: NA; J gene: TRBJ1-6; D gene: NA; V gene: TRBV4-1; CDR3 DNA: TGCGCCAGCAGCCAAGATCCGAATTCACCCCTCCACTTT; CDR3 protein: CASSQDPNSPLHF
clone size: NA; J gene: TRBJ2-3; D gene: TRBD1; V gene: TRBV7-2; CDR3 DNA: TGTGCCAGCAGCTTAGCCGTGACAGGGGTCGGTGCAGATACGCAGTATTTT; CDR3 protein: CASSLAVTGVGADTQYF
clone size: NA; J gene: TRBJ1-3; D gene: NA; V gene: TRBV5-1; CDR3 DNA: TGCGCCAGCAGCCAGGGAAACACTGGAAACACCATATATTTT; CDR3 protein: CASSQGNTGNTIYF
clone size: NA; J gene: TRBJ2-1; D gene: TRBD1; V gene: TRBV5-1; CDR3 DNA: TGCGCCAGCAGCTTGACAGGGGGTTACAATGAGCAGTTCTTC; CDR3 protein: CASSLTGGYNEQFF
clone size: once; J gene: TRBJ1-4; D gene: NA; V gene: TRBV15; CDR3 DNA: TGTGCCACCAGCAGAGATGCCAGGGCCGAAAAACTGTTTTTT; CDR3 protein: CATSRDARAEKLFF
clone size: once; J gene: TRBJ2-3; D gene: TRBD2; V gene: TRBV7-2; CDR3 DNA: TGTGCCAGCAGCTCATTTAGGGCGGGGGGGCAGGATACGCAGTATTTT; CDR3 protein: CASSSFRAGGQDTQYF
clone size: NA; J gene: TRBJ2-3; D gene: NA; V gene: TRBV24-1; CDR3 DNA: TGTGCCACCAGTGAACATGGACGGGAGCCAAATACGCAGTATTTT; CDR3 protein: CATSEHGREPNTQYF
clone size: few; J gene: TRBJ1-4; D gene: NA; V gene: TRBV2; CDR3 DNA: TGTGCCAGCAGTGTGGGGGGGAGCTGGGAAAAACTGTTTTTT; CDR3 protein: CASSVGGSWEKLFF
clone size: NA; J gene: TRBJ1-2; D gene: NA; V gene: TRBV20-1; CDR3 DNA: TGCAGTGCTAGTGTTCTACAGGGTGGATTATATGGCTACACCTTC; CDR3 protein: CSASVLQGGLYGYTF
clone size: NA; J gene: TRBJ1-5; D gene: NA; V gene: TRBV19; CDR3 DNA: TGTGCCAGTAGTATAGATTCGGGGGTAAAGCCCCAGCATTTT; CDR3 protein: CASSIDSGVKPQHF
clone size: NA; J gene: TRBJ1-4; D gene: TRBD1; V gene: TRBV15; CDR3 DNA: TGTGCCACCAGCAGAGCCGGGACAGCCAATGAAAAACTGTTTTTT; CDR3 protein: CATSRAGTANEKLFF
clone size: NA; J gene: TRBJ1-6; D gene: NA; V gene: TRBV27; CDR3 DNA: TGTGCCAGCAGTTGGACACTGGCCTATAATTCACCCCTCCACTTT; CDR3 protein: CASSWTLAYNSPLHF